The 30 T cell receptor beta chains below were found in one sample sequenced in a study of neoadjuvant nivolumab and ipilimumab in lung cancer. The assay was immunoSEQ multiplex PCR, and TCRdb's table has in-frame clones only and misses some. The table lists 20,000 to 25,000 clones, approximately 82% of them singletons. Sample: peripheral blood, taken before neoadjuvant nivolumab, alone or with ipilimumab. The receptors stem from an adult with non-small cell lung cancer.

This clone turned up a few times. The chain combines TRBV4-3 with TRBJ1-4; D not resolved. V was shortened by 3 bases and J by 8 bases, with 7 bases between the two germline ends. The CDR3 is 12 residues long. The germline V gene encodes CDR1 LGHNA and CDR2 YSLEER. CDR3 sequence (DNA): TGCGCCAGCAGCCAGCCCTCCGAAAAACTGTTTTTT. This gives the protein CASSQPSEKLFF.

This clone has more than one count but fewer than ten. The chain joins TRBV7-9 to TRBJ2-1, with 15 bases identical to TRBD2. Per germline, CDR1 SEHNR and CDR2 FQNEAQ (reference sequence). The V and J ends lost 4 bases and 3 bases, in that order; junction bases with no gene match: 7. This CDR3 region has 18 residues. The CDR3 spells CASSSGTSGRIGYNEQFF. The CDR3 DNA is TGTGCCAGCAGCTCGGGGACTAGCGGGAGGATCGGCTACAATGAGCAGTTCTTC.

In the case of this clone: One end of the junction varies from germline; a read error may be responsible. The V gene is TRBV7-7, the J gene TRBJ2-2; 8 bases fit TRBD2. This CDR3 comprises 16 residues. Per germline, CDR1 SSHAT and CDR2 FNYEAQ (reference sequence). The CDR3 DNA reads TGTGCTAGCAAGCCACTAGCGGATAGGAACACCGGGGAGCTGTTTTTT. Its protein is CASKPLADRNTGELFF.

This clone appeared once. The chain uses TRBV7-3 and TRBJ2-3; 8 nucleotides agree with TRBD1. The CDR3 covers 15 residues. Germline CDR1 is SGHTA and CDR2 is FQGTGA. Trimming removed 5 bases from V and 4 bases from J; junction bases left unmatched: 8. The CDR3: CASSPGQGWADTQYF. The CDR3 DNA is TGTGCCAGCAGCCCCGGACAGGGTTGGGCAGATACGCAGTATTTT. Full variable domain (missing parts from reference TRBV7-3 and TRBJ2-3): GAGVSQTPSNKVTEKGKYVELRCDPISGHTALYWYRQSLGQGPEFLIYFQGTGAADDSGLPNDRFFAVRPEGSVSTLKIQRTERGDSAVYLCASSPGQGWADTQYFGPGTRLTVL.

This clone came up a few times. The rearrangement links TRBV7-9 to TRBJ1-5; D is undetermined. The length of the CDR3 is 15 residues. CDR1 is SEHNR and CDR2 is FQNEAQ in the germline V gene (reference sequence). Between the trimmed V and J ends, which lost 2 bases and 5 bases, there was a span of 13 bases. CDR3 bases: TGTGCCAGCAGCTTACGGGTTGGAGCGTATCAGCCCCAGCATTTT. Its protein product is CASSLRVGAYQPQHF.

The V call is TRBV6-5, the J call TRBJ2-1, with 11 bases lining up with TRBD2. This CDR3 spans 15 amino acids. From germline, CDR1 is MNHEY and CDR2 SVGAGI. J gave up 5 bases and V 6 bases, and 6 bases lay outside the gene matches. CDR3: CASSSGTSGHNEQFF. The CDR3 nucleotides are TGTGCCAGCAGCTCCGGGACTAGCGGTCACAATGAGCAGTTCTTC.

V usage is TRBV18 and J usage is TRBJ2-2, with 8 bases lining up with TRBD2. The CDR3 extends over 15 amino acids. Germline loops: CDR1 KGHSH, CDR2 LQKENI. V lost 2 bases to trimming and J lost 4 bases; unmatched junction nucleotides: 3. The CDR3 DNA sequence: TGTGCCAGCTCACCAACGGGAGGGGGCACCGGGGAGCTGTTTTTT. Translating it yields CASSPTGGGTGELFF.

The chain employs TRBV6-1 and TRBJ1-2, with D unresolved. This CDR3 has 17 residues. Germline loops: CDR1 MNHNS, CDR2 SASEGT. V was trimmed by 3 bases and J by 0 bases, leaving 17 bases between them. In DNA, the CDR3 is TGTGCCAGCAGTGAGAGGATTTTCGGCAGGACTAACTATGGCTACACCTTC. Translated: CASSERIFGRTNYGYTF.

This clone is a singleton in its sample. The genes are TRBV7-9 and TRBJ1-2; 10 nucleotides agree with TRBD1. The CDR3 contains 15 residues. CDR1 is SEHNR and CDR2 is FQNEAQ in the germline V gene (reference sequence). V lost 2 bases to trimming and J lost 6 bases; unmatched junction nucleotides: 6. CDR3 sequence (DNA): TGTGCCAGCAGCTTACACCCGGACAGGGGGGATGGCTACACCTTC. This codes for CASSLHPDRGDGYTF.

The DNA of the CDR3 is TGCGCCAGCAGCTTCAGGACAGCAACCGGGGAGCTGTTTTTT. Residues: CASSFRTATGELFF. This chain joins TRBV5-1 and TRBJ2-2, with D possibly TRBD1 on 6 matching bases. The CDR3 length is 14 residues. V was pared by 2 bases and J by 5 bases, with 10 bases between. Germline V CDR1 and CDR2: SGHRS, YFSETQ. The full variable domain, completed using reference TRBV5-1 and TRBJ2-2, is KAGVTQTPRYLIKTRGQQVTLSCSPISGHRSVSWYQQTPGQGLQFLFEYFSETQRNKGNFPGRFSGRQFSNSRSEMNVSTLELGDSALYLCASSFRTATGELFFGEGSRLTVL.

This chain uses TRBV9 with TRBJ2-6; D may be TRBD1 (6 bases). The length of the CDR3 is 15 residues. V dropped 3 bases and J dropped 4 bases, with 11 bases sitting between them. Per the germline V gene, CDR1 is SGDLS and CDR2 is YYNGEE. CDR3 residues: CASSARGSGANVLTF. The CDR3 DNA reads TGTGCCAGCAGCGCCAGGGGTTCCGGGGCCAACGTCCTGACTTTC.

CDR3: CASSPGQMSSYNEQFF. The CDR3 nucleotides are TGTGCCAGCAGCCCGGGACAGATGAGCTCCTACAATGAGCAGTTCTTC. V is TRBV5-4 and J is TRBJ2-1, with 7 bases aligning to TRBD1. J gave up 0 bases and V 4 bases, and 7 bases lay outside the gene matches. This CDR3 comprises 16 residues. The germline V gene encodes CDR1 SGHNT and CDR2 YYREEE (reference sequence).

Only one count was recorded for this clone. V is TRBV6-5 and J is TRBJ1-5; no reliable D call. The V and J ends lost 0 bases and 7 bases respectively, with 7 bases between them. CDR3 length: 13 residues. Germline CDR1 and CDR2: MNHEY and SVGAGI. In DNA, the CDR3 is TGTGCCAGCAGTTACTCAGGGTACCAGCCCCAGCATTTT. Translation gives CASSYSGYQPQHF.

CDR3: CASSSFGRPESEQYF. In nucleotides, the CDR3 is TGTGCCAGCAGTAGTTTCGGGAGGCCCGAGTCCGAGCAGTACTTC. The chain uses TRBV9 and TRBJ2-7; TRBD2 matches 7 bases. V trimming: 5 bases; J trimming: 6 bases; junction bases outside the gene matches: 14. This CDR3 comprises 15 residues. The germline CDR1 and CDR2 sequences are SGDLS and YYNGEE.

The V call is TRBV4-3, the J call TRBJ2-7; D is uncertain. CDR1 LGHNA and CDR2 YSLEER come from the germline V gene. This CDR3 has 13 amino acids. V lost 0 bases, J lost 3 bases, and 6 bases lay in between. In nucleotides, the CDR3 is TGCGCCAGCAGCCAAGACTACGGCTACGAGCAGTACTTC. This encodes CASSQDYGYEQYF.

This chain uses TRBV6-5 with TRBJ1-2; D is unresolved. There are 14 residues in the CDR3. V was pared by 2 bases and J by 6 bases, with 13 bases between. Germline-derived CDR1 and CDR2 are MNHEY and SVGAGI. The CDR3 DNA follows: TGTGCCAGCAGTTACGCTGGGAAACGGGATGGCTACACCTTC. It specifies CASSYAGKRDGYTF.

The CDR3 reads CARTKNIQYF. CDR3 nucleotides: TGTGCCCGAACCAAAAACATTCAGTACTTC. The rearrangement uses TRBV6-5 and TRBJ2-4; no clear D gene. V lost 11 bases to trimming and J lost 2 bases, with 4 bases between them. The CDR3 is 10 amino acids. Germline loops: CDR1 MNHEY, CDR2 SVGAGI.

The chain uses TRBV7-9 and TRBJ2-5; maybe TRBD2 (5 bases). The germline V and J ends were trimmed by 4 bases and 0 bases, with 12 bases remaining between them. The germline gives CDR1 SEHNR, CDR2 FQNEAQ (reference sequence). The CDR3 totals 15 residues. CDR3 sequence reads: CASSSWERNQETQYF. CDR3 nucleotide sequence: TGTGCCAGCAGCTCCTGGGAGCGGAACCAAGAGACCCAGTACTTC. The full variable domain, with the rest looked up from reference TRBV7-9 and TRBJ2-5, is DTGVSQNPRHKITKRGQNVTFRCDPISEHNRLYWYRQTLGQGPEFLTYFQNEAQLEKSRLLSDRFSAERPKGSFSTLEIQRTEQGDSAMYLCASSSWERNQETQYFGPGTRLLVL.

The chain couples TRBV2 to TRBJ2-2; no clear D gene. The CDR3 extends over 13 amino acids. From germline, CDR1 is SNHLY and CDR2 FYNNEI. V was pared by 5 bases and J by 3 bases, with 7 bases between. The CDR3 region has the DNA TGTGCCAGCAGTAAGCGAGACACCGGGGAGCTGTTTTTT. Translating gives CASSKRDTGELFF.

The chain combines TRBV5-1 with TRBJ2-2; D perhaps matches TRBD1 (6 bases). The germline gives CDR1 SGHRS, CDR2 YFSETQ. The CDR3 consists of 16 residues. V dropped 0 bases and J dropped 2 bases, with 11 bases sitting between them. The CDR3 DNA reads as TGCGCCAGCAGCTTGGCGGGGACACTAAACACCGGGGAGCTGTTTTTT. This encodes CASSLAGTLNTGELFF.

This chain joins TRBV6-5 and TRBJ1-5, with D possibly being TRBD1 (6 bases). V shed 6 bases and J shed 10 bases, with 13 bases lying between them. The CDR3 is 12 residues long. Germline-derived CDR1 and CDR2 are MNHEY and SVGAGI. CDR3 region: CASSQGSGPQHF. As DNA, the CDR3 is TGTGCCAGCAGCCAGGGGAGTGGCCCCCAGCATTTT.

This sequence joins TRBV11-1 and TRBJ1-2; a possible D gene is TRBD1 (5 bases). The CDR3 spans 14 residues. V shed 0 bases and J shed 1 base, with 6 bases lying between them. Germline CDR1 and CDR2: SGHAT and FQDESV (reference sequence). CDR3 amino acids: CASSLAGLNYGYTF. The CDR3 DNA reads TGTGCCAGCAGCTTAGCGGGACTTAACTATGGCTACACCTTC.

The CDR3 spells CAWSVAETQYF. CDR3 coding DNA: TGTGCCTGGAGTGTCGCAGAGACCCAGTACTTC. The chain uses TRBV30 and TRBJ2-5; D gene unclear. This CDR3 has 11 amino acids. V was cut by 0 bases and J by 4 bases, with 3 bases left in between. Germline CDR1 reads GTSNPN; CDR2 reads SVGIG (reference sequence).

This clone has a single count. The chain employs TRBV5-1 and TRBJ2-3, with D tentatively TRBD1 or TRBD2 (5 bases each). From germline, CDR1 is SGHRS and CDR2 YFSETQ. The CDR3 consists of 15 residues. V was cut by 4 bases and J by 3 bases, with 15 bases left in between. Here the CDR3 reads CASSRGRLGTDTQYF. In nucleotides, the CDR3 is TGCGCCAGCAGCAGGGGACGGTTAGGTACAGATACGCAGTATTTT.

This chain uses TRBV7-2 with TRBJ1-1; D is ambiguous. V was shortened by 5 bases and J by 5 bases, with 21 bases between the two germline ends. Germline CDR1 reads SGHTA; CDR2 reads FQGNSA. CDR3 size: 16 residues. CDR3 coding DNA: TGTGCCAGCAGCCCCCAACCGGCGGGCGCGGGGACTGAAGCTTTCTTT. Protein: CASSPQPAGAGTEAFF. The full variable domain, rest sourced from reference TRBV7-2 and TRBJ1-1, is GAGVSQSPSNKVTEKGKDVELRCDPISGHTALYWYRQSLGQGLEFLIYFQGNSAPDKSGLPSDRFSAERTGGSVSTLTIQRTQQEDSAVYLCASSPQPAGAGTEAFFGQGTRLTVV.

This clone has a handful of counts. The chain has TRBV10-3 and TRBJ2-7, with D uncertain. CDR1 and CDR2 (germline): ENHRY, SYGVKD. This CDR3 region has 11 residues. V was pared by 0 bases and J by 6 bases, with 3 bases between. The DNA of the CDR3 is TGTGCCATCAGTGAGTCGATCGAGCAGTACTTC. It encodes CAISESIEQYF.

This clone has just a few counts. The chain uses TRBV19 and TRBJ1-2; D may be TRBD1 (6 bases). This CDR3 has 14 amino acids. Trimming cost V 1 base and J 2 bases, with 8 bases left between them. Germline CDR1 LNHDA, CDR2 SQIVND (reference sequence). The CDR3, as DNA: TGTGCCAGTAGTATAGGAACAGGGAACTATGGCTACACCTTC. This gives the protein CASSIGTGNYGYTF. Full variable domain (outside the CDR3, taken from reference TRBV19 and TRBJ1-2): DGGITQSPKYLFRKEGQNVTLSCEQNLNHDAMYWYRQDPGQGLRLIYYSQIVNDFQKGDIAEGYSVSREKKESFPLTVTSAQKNPTAFYLCASSIGTGNYGYTFGSGTRLTVV.

The chain combines TRBV11-2 with TRBJ1-4, with D perhaps TRBD1 (6 bases). Germline CDR1 and CDR2: SGHAT and FQNNGV. The germline V and J ends were trimmed by 0 bases and 7 bases, with 24 bases remaining between them. This CDR3 region has 19 residues. The CDR3: CASSLDRAGEVGRAEKLFF. Here the CDR3 DNA reads TGTGCCAGCAGCTTAGACAGGGCAGGGGAGGTCGGTCGGGCTGAAAAACTGTTTTTT.

The chain carries TRBV2 and TRBJ1-4, with D maybe TRBD1 (6 bases). This CDR3 contains 15 residues. Germline-derived CDR1 and CDR2 are SNHLY and FYNNEI. Trimming took 0 bases from V and 7 from J, leaving 12 bases between them. Here the CDR3 DNA reads TGTGCCAGCAGTGAAGCTCAGGGGTTCGGTGAAAAACTGTTTTTT. Translated, it gives CASSEAQGFGEKLFF.

The gene calls are TRBV5-5 and TRBJ2-1; no reliable D call. V was pared by 4 bases and J by 5 bases, with 10 bases between. The CDR3 consists of 13 residues. Germline V gives CDR1 SGHKS, CDR2 YYEKEE (reference sequence). The CDR3 region is CASSRVENNEQFF. The DNA of the CDR3 is TGTGCCAGCAGCCGGGTAGAAAACAATGAGCAGTTCTTC.